This TCR beta chain was captured by sequencing in a study of OX40 agonist ivuxolimab in advanced cancers. About the study: Ivuxolimab is a fully human IgG2 antibody that activates OX40 (CD134). The patients received ivuxolimab by intravenous route every 2 weeks at 0.01 to 10 mg/kg. Findings of the study overall: At 0.1 to 3.0 mg/kg and by week 6, clonal expansion occurred in CD4+ and CD8+ blood T cells.

The germline gives CDR1 LNHDA, CDR2 SQIVND (reference sequence). The germline V and J ends were trimmed by 6 bases and 1 base, with 9 bases remaining between them. There are 14 residues in the CDR3. Generated by immunoSEQ multiplex PCR, the TCRdb table keeps only in-frame clones and is missing some. Here the sample spans roughly 7,000 clones, about 74% being singletons. In the case of this clone: Its cognate antigen is unknown.

The chain links TRBV19 to TRBJ2-2; unclear D gene. This material consisted of CD4+ or CD8+ T cells sorted from blood, taken in a trial of the OX40 agonist ivuxolimab. This receptor was obtained from an adult with an advanced solid tumor such as melanoma, head and neck, liver or kidney cancer. The CDR3 nucleotides are TGTGCCAGTAGGCAACAGATGAACACCGGGGAGCTGTTTTTT. Translated, it gives CASRQQMNTGELFF. Using reference TRBV19 and TRBJ2-2 for the parts outside the CDR3, the full variable domain is DGGITQSPKYLFRKEGQNVTLSCEQNLNHDAMYWYRQDPGQGLRLIYYSQIVNDFQKGDIAEGYSVSREKKESFPLTVTSAQKNPTAFYLCASRQQMNTGELFFGEGSRLTVL.